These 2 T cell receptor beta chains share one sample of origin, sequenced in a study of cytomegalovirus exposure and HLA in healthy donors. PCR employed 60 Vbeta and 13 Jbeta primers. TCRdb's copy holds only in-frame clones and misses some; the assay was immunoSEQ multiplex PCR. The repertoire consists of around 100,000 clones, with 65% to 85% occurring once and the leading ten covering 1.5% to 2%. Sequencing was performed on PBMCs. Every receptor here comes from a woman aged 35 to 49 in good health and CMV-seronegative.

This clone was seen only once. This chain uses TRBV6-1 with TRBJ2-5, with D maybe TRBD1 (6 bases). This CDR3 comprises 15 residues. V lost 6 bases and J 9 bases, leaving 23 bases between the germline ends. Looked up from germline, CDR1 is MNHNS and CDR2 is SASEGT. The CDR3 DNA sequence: TGTGCCAGCAGAACCGCAGGGGCCTCCGGGGTGCCCCAGTACTTC. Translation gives CASRTAGASGVPQYF.

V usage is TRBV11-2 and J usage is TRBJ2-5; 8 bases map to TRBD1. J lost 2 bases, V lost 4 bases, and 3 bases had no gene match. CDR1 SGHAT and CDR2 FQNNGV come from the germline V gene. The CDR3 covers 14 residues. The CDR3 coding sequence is TGTGCCAGCAGCTCCTACAGGGGGCAAGAGACCCAGTACTTC. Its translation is CASSSYRGQETQYF.